This T cell receptor beta chain was captured by sequencing in a study of control samples from healthy donors and cancer patients. The junction had 6 bases not matched to a gene; V was cut back by 2 bases and J by 3 bases. This CDR3 has 16 amino acids. Germline-derived CDR1 and CDR2 are SGHRS and YFSETQ. Libraries were prepared by immunoSEQ multiplex PCR; TCRdb keeps only in-frame clonotypes and omits some of them. The table records 35,000 to 50,000 clones, 87% of them present only once. This receptor was obtained from a woman in her fifties or sixties with lung cancer. V gene TRBV5-1 combines with J gene TRBJ2-5; 11 bases line up with TRBD2. The sequenced sample was PBMCs. CDR3 in amino acids: CASSFPMTSGKETQYF. Here the CDR3 DNA reads TGCGCCAGCAGCTTCCCTATGACTAGCGGGAAAGAGACCCAGTACTTC.